The 2 T cell receptor beta chains listed next were all sequenced from one sample in a study of vaccination effects on CD4 cells after COVID-19. No antigen is known for these receptors. At the end of less than 12 days of culture, CD4+ T cells were isolated. Each participant was given two doses of one vaccine (BNT162b2 or mRNA-1273). TCRdb's copy holds only in-frame clones and misses some; the assay was immunoSEQ multiplex PCR. Among fewer than 75,000 clones, approximately 72% were seen once, and the ten largest hold around 4%. The starting material was CD4+ T cells from PBMCs cultured without peptide, obtained after COVID-19 vaccination. The source of these receptors is a human donor who received a COVID-19 vaccine.

This clone was detected only a few times. This chain joins TRBV14 and TRBJ1-6; D is unresolved. With 1 base removed from V and 8 bases from J, the gap between germline ends came to 9 bases. The CDR3 runs 14 residues. Germline V gene lookup returns CDR1 SGHDN and CDR2 FVKESK. In nucleotides, the CDR3 is TGTGCCAGCAGCCAAGGATGGAAGTATTCACCCCTCCACTTT. This codes for CASSQGWKYSPLHF.

The chain links TRBV4-2 to TRBJ1-6; D ambiguous. Germline V gene lookup returns CDR1 LGHNA and CDR2 YNFKEQ. The CDR3 runs to 15 residues. The germline V and J ends were trimmed by 0 bases and 4 bases, with 7 bases remaining between them. CDR3 nucleotide sequence: TGTGCCAGCAGCCAAGATATAGAGTATAATTCACCCCTCCACTTT. This gives the protein CASSQDIEYNSPLHF.